This passage covers 6 T cell receptor beta chains from one sample sequenced in a study of OX40 agonist ivuxolimab in advanced cancers. The assay was immunoSEQ multiplex PCR, and TCRdb's table has in-frame clones only and misses some. The sample lists approximately 60,000 clones; more than 85% were seen once. This material consisted of CD4+ or CD8+ T cells sorted from blood, taken in a trial of the OX40 agonist ivuxolimab. All receptors derive from an adult with an advanced solid tumor such as melanoma, head and neck, liver or kidney cancer.

This clone was counted once. The chain uses TRBV30 and TRBJ2-2; 7 bases are shared with TRBD2. Germline CDR1 and CDR2: GTSNPN and SVGIG (reference sequence). This CDR3 region has 13 residues. The V and J ends lost 6 bases and 6 bases, in that order; junction bases with no gene match: 7. The CDR3 here is CACRGRTAGELFF. The CDR3 nucleotides are TGTGCCTGTCGCGGGAGAACGGCCGGGGAGCTGTTTTTT.

The J gene is TRBJ1-6, the V gene TRBV19; D is unresolved. The CDR3 is made up of 15 amino acids. Looked up from germline, CDR1 is LNHDA and CDR2 is SQIVND (reference sequence). V was pared by 0 bases and J by 6 bases, with 9 bases between. The CDR3 DNA reads TGTGCCAGTAGTATAGATCTTGACCTTAATTCACCCCTCCACTTT. Protein sequence: CASSIDLDLNSPLHF. Using reference TRBV19 and TRBJ1-6 for the parts outside the CDR3, the full variable domain is DGGITQSPKYLFRKEGQNVTLSCEQNLNHDAMYWYRQDPGQGLRLIYYSQIVNDFQKGDIAEGYSVSREKKESFPLTVTSAQKNPTAFYLCASSIDLDLNSPLHFGNGTRLTVT.

This rearrangement joins TRBV6-5 to TRBJ1-2; 8 nucleotides agree with TRBD1. Germline CDR1 is MNHEY and CDR2 is SVGAGI. The CDR3 runs 12 residues. V dropped 6 bases and J dropped 7; count of bases not matched to a gene: 4. The CDR3 loop reads CASRTGEAGYTF. CDR3 in DNA: TGTGCCAGCAGGACAGGGGAGGCTGGCTACACCTTC.

This clone was seen only once. The chain recombines TRBV18 with TRBJ2-7; 12 bases line up with TRBD1. The ends lost 0 bases at V and 6 bases at J; junction bases unmatched: 3. The CDR3 sequence is 15 residues long. Germline CDR1 is KGHSH and CDR2 is LQKENI. Here the CDR3 DNA reads TGTGCCAGCTCACCACCTGGGACAGGGGGCAGCGAGCAGTACTTC. Protein sequence: CASSPPGTGGSEQYF.

This chain links TRBV7-9 with TRBJ1-3; the D is unclear. The CDR3 has 16 residues. Looked up from germline, CDR1 is SEHNR and CDR2 is FQNEAQ (reference sequence). Trimming shortened V by 0 bases and J by 0 bases, and 9 bases separated the two germline ends. CDR3 sequence reads: CASSLAGSFSGNTIYF. CDR3 coding DNA: TGTGCCAGCAGCTTAGCCGGCAGCTTCTCTGGAAACACCATATATTTT.

The CDR3 loop is CASSGTSGRRTGELFF. In DNA, the CDR3 is TGTGCCAGCAGTGGGACTAGCGGGAGACGAACCGGGGAGCTGTTTTTT. The J gene is TRBJ2-2, the V gene TRBV2; 13 nucleotides line up with TRBD2. Trimming removed 4 bases from V and 5 bases from J; junction bases left unmatched: 4. There are 16 residues in the CDR3. The germline CDR1 and CDR2 sequences are SNHLY and FYNNEI.